This T cell receptor (beta chain) was recorded in a study of blood T cells in healthy people across ages. V lost 7 bases, J lost 1 base, and 7 bases stayed unmatched. CDR3 length equals 14 residues. The germline V gene has CDR1 MNHNS and CDR2 SASEGT. PCR was performed a second time for roughly 7 to 11 cycles using a sample-barcoded 5' primer and a J-beta primer mix. TCRdb re-analysed the 5' RACE reads in MiXCR, keeping a single row per CDR3 protein. The data hold roughly 800,000 distinct CDR3 sequences, with about 62% observed a single time. There were at least 5.5 micrograms of total RNA extracted from every sample.

The chain recombines TRBV6-1 with TRBJ2-7; 7 bases line up with TRBD1. The receptor was isolated from a man aged 30 to 39 in good health. The sample was blood. The CDR3 sequence: CASTQGLNSYEQYF. In DNA form, the CDR3 reads TGTGCCAGCACACAGGGGCTGAATTCCTACGAGCAGTACTTC.